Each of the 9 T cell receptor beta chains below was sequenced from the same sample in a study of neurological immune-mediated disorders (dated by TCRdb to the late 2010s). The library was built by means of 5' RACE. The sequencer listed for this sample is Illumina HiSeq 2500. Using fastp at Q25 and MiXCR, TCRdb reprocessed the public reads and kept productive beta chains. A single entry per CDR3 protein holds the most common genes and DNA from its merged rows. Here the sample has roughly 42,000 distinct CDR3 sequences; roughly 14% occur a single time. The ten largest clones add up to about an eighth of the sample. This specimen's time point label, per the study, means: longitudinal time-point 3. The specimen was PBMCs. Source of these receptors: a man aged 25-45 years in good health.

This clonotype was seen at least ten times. The CDR3 region has the DNA TGTGCCAGCAGTTTTCTGGGTGAGACCCAGTACTTC. It specifies CASSFLGETQYF. The chain combines TRBV28 with TRBJ2-5; D ambiguous. The ends were cut back, 3 bases at V and 5 bases at J, with 7 bases in the middle. Per germline, CDR1 MDHEN and CDR2 SYDVKM. The CDR3 spans 12 residues.

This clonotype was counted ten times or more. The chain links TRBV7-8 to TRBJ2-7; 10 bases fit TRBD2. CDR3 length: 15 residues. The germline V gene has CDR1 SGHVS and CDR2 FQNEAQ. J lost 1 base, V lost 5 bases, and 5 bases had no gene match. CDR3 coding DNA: TGTGCCAGCAGCGAGCGGACTAGCGGATCCTACGAGCAGTACTTC. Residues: CASSERTSGSYEQYF.

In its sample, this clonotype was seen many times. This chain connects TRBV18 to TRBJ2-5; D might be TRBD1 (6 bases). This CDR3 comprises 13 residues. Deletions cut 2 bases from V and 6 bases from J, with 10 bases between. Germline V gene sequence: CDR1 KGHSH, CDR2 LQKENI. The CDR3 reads CASSPGGSKTQYF. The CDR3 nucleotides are TGTGCCAGCTCACCAGGGGGCTCGAAGACCCAGTACTTC.

DNA of the CDR3: TGTGCCAGCCGGACCTACGAGCAGTACTTC. Translation: CASRTYEQYF. This chain uses TRBV12-3 or TRBV12-4 with TRBJ2-7; D is uncertain. Trimming cost V 8 bases and J 2 bases, with 4 bases left between them. The CDR3 extends over 10 amino acids.

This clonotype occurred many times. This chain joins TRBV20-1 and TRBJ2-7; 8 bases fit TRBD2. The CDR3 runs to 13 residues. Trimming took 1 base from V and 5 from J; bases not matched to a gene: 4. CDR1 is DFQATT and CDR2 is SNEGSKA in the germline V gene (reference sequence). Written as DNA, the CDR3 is TGCAGTGCTAGAGCGGGAGGGCTCAACGAGCAGTACTTC. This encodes CSARAGGLNEQYF.

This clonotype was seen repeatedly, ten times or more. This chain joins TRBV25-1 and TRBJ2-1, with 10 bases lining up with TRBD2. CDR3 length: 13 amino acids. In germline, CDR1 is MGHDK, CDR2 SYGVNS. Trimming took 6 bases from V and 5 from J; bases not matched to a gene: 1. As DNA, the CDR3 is TGTGCCAGCAGAACTAGCGGGGACAATGAGCAGTTCTTC. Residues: CASRTSGDNEQFF.

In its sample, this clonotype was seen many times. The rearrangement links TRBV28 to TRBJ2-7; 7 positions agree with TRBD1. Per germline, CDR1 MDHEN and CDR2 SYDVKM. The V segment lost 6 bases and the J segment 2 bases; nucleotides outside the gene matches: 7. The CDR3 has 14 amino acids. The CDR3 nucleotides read TGTGCCAGCAGCGCCAACAGGGGCACCTACGAGCAGTACTTC. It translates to CASSANRGTYEQYF.

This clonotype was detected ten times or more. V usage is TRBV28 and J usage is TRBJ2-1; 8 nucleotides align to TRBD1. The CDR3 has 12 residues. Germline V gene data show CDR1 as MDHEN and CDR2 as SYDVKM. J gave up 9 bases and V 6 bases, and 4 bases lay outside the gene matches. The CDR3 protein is CASRMTGVEQFF. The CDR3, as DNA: TGTGCCAGCAGGATGACAGGGGTTGAGCAGTTCTTC.

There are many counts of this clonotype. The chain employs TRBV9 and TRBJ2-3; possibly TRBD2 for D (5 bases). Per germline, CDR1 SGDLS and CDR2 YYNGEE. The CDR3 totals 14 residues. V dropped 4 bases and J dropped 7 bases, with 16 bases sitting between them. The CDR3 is CASSLSGPVNTQYF. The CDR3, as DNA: TGTGCCAGCAGCTTGAGCGGACCTGTGAATACGCAGTATTTT.